The clone carrying this TCR beta chain was seen many times. This CDR3 has 15 amino acids. V was trimmed by 5 bases and J by 0 bases, leaving 13 bases between them. CDR1 and CDR2 from the germline V gene are SGHTA and FQGNSA. This sample is part of a study of T cells in Graves' hyperthyroidism and ophthalmopathy. The TCR beta CDR3 regions underwent amplification using RNA transcripts as the source. The TCR CDR3 was amplified in a first-round RT-PCR using the HTBI primer set. Via MiXCR, TCRdb re-called the multiplex PCR reads, giving one row per CDR3 protein. Of about half a million distinct CDR3 sequences in the sample, roughly 25% were seen once.

Specimen: blood. The source of this sequence is a woman aged 25 to 39 with Graves' ophthalmopathy. This chain uses TRBV7-2 with TRBJ1-2; D may be TRBD1 (6 bases). In DNA, the CDR3 is TGTGCCAGCAGCCCCCAGACAGGCCCTAACTATGGCTACACCTTC. It yields the protein CASSPQTGPNYGYTF.